This T cell receptor (beta chain) originates from a study of memory CD4+ T cells and cytomegalovirus serostatus (dated by TCRdb to the late 2010s). About the investigation overall: The cohort comprised roughly 35 healthy Belgian adults, 9 CMV seropositive and some 25 CMV seronegative. The study sequenced CD4+ memory TCRbeta repertoires of a Belgian cohort with known cytomegalovirus serostatus to replicate a published TCR-based CMV serostatus classifier.

Broad study findings and their caveats: Only CD4+CD45RO+ memory cells were sequenced, in contrast to the original study, in which naive and memory CD4+ and CD8+ populations were covered. The results were interpreted as suggesting that the CMV-associated TCR signature is mostly present in the CD4+ memory repertoire. Among the 150 or so previously reported CMV-associated TCRbeta sequences, roughly 68 showed up in the CD4+ memory repertoires, with each one found in between one and five individuals. For predicting CMV serostatus, the median bootstrapped AUC was approximately 0.95 using the original framework and 0.9 to 0.92 using a US-trained random forest. On the Belgian cohort, the classifier based on the original framework reached a median bootstrapped AUC of approximately 0.94, with a 95% CI of 0.76-1.00.

Genomic DNA was extracted from sorted cells with the Quick-DNA Microprep Kit. TCRbeta DNA was amplified with the immunoSEQ hsTCRbeta kit following the manufacturer's protocol. An Illumina MiSeq instrument was used to sequence the TCRbeta libraries. The published analysis was carried out like this. Once out-of-frame sequences had been removed, 2,200,000 or so distinct TCRbeta sequences were left, which works out to an average of approximately 61,000 per individual. Each individual was scored using the number of 150 to 200 previously reported CMV-associated TCRbeta sequences that the individual carried and the total number of productive distinct TCRbeta sequences. A beta-binomial model was reimplemented in Python, and random forests from scikit-learn, run with default parameters, were trained on data from the US cohort. Classifier performance on the Belgian cohort was summarized as median AUC with percentile confidence intervals calculated over 10,000 bootstrap iterations. TCRdb provides this immuneACCESS table in a form limited to in-frame rearrangements. Some clones are lacking; in checked studies, under half of them reflect an unresolved V gene, and why the rest are absent is not known. V, J and clone size derive from that table, while D and trimming were established from the DNA sequence. Within this sample are about 58,000 clones, with approximately 81% of them counted one time only. The biggest ten clones account for roughly 0.5% of the sample.

Single viable CD3+CD4+CD8-CD45RO+ cells were sorted as memory CD4+ T cells on a FACSAria II. CMV serostatus was determined with a Roche Elecsys assay detecting serum IgG against CMV pp150, pp28, p38 and p52. Following thawing, total CD4+ T cells were enriched through positive selection using CD4 magnetic microbeads. The samples came from a different study that was designed specifically to examine the CD4+ T cell memory repertoire. Peripheral blood mononuclear cells were isolated and cryopreserved according to standard operating procedures, and serum was kept at -80 degrees C. Staining used CD3-PerCP (BW264/56), CD4-APC (RPA-T4), CD45RO-PE (UCHT1) and CD8-Pacific Orange (3B5) antibodies, with Sytox blue excluding non-viable cells. Turning to this clone: Its specific antigen is unknown. No base qualities exist here, and no much larger clone lies one base off it.

The sequence came from an adult in good health and CMV-seronegative. Some clones in this sample may be carry-over from other donors' samples. The material sequenced was memory CD4+ T cells from blood.

In nucleotides, the sequence is TGCGCCAGCAGCCAGTTGCGAGGGACAGGGGAAGCAACTAATGAAAAACTGTTTTTT. Translated, this is CASSQLRGTGEATNEKLFF. The rearrangement joined TRBV4-3 to TRBJ1-4, and 10 bases in between align with TRBD1. V loses 3 bases at its end and J loses 0 bases; junction bases beyond the gene matches: 10. The CDR3 runs 19 amino acids, cysteine and phenylalanine included. Only the CDR3 part of the read is kept: 57 bases, read in frame from the first base. The germline V gene provides CDR1 LGHNA and CDR2 YSLEER.